Given below is one T cell receptor (beta chain) in context. What it binds is unknown. The sample belongs to a study of cytomegalovirus exposure and HLA in healthy donors. Both 60 Vbeta primers and 13 Jbeta primers went into the PCR. Authors' data handling: Later analysis identified tens of millions of unique TCR beta chains, some 10 million shared. Profiled with immunoSEQ multiplex PCR; TCRdb holds only in-frame clones, not every one. For V, J and clone size, that table is used; D and trimming come from the DNA. The repertoire holds over 100,000 clones, with approximately 80% as singletons. Each donor was healthy, and each was a bone marrow donor. Study findings and constraints: Trimming of TCR beta V- and J-genes showed a link, identified in a later analysis, to a missense DCLRE1C variant.

The CDR3 has 15 residues. CDR1 and CDR2 from the germline V gene are SGHVS and FNYEAQ. V dropped 2 bases and J dropped 7; count of bases not matched to a gene: 7. The chain employs TRBV7-6 and TRBJ2-2, with TRBD1 matching over 7 bases. Sequencing was carried out using PBMCs. This clonotype was sampled from a female donor in good health and CMV-seropositive. The CDR3 nucleotides read TGTGCCAGCAGCTTAACAGAGACAGGGAGCGGGGAGCTGTTTTTT. It translates to CASSLTETGSGELFF.